Sequencing of this T cell receptor (beta chain) was carried out in a study of T-cell memory formation after mild COVID-19 (dated by TCRdb to the early 2020s). Study-wide context: TCR sequence clusters from the two donors were largely donor specific. Two young, previously healthy adult volunteers made up the cohort, one male and one female. Longitudinal TCRalpha and TCRbeta repertoire sequencing tracked T-cell clones expanding and contracting after mild COVID-19 in two donors.

Study-wide conclusions, independent of this receptor: Contracting CD4+ clones were found mainly in CM and EM memory subsets, while CD8+ clones were enriched in EMRA. Whether the second-wave clones peaking on day 37 were SARS-CoV-2 specific was not confirmed. Only a couple of mild cases were covered in the study, and larger cohorts including severe cases with pre-infection samples were considered necessary. From day 15 to 85, contracting clones showed balanced CD4/CD8 phenotypes, whereas a second wave of clones that expanded from day 15 to 37 leaned towards CD4+. Some responding clones were detected in pre-infection memory, suggesting pre-existing cross-reactive memory T cells joined the SARS-CoV-2 response.

CDR1 and CDR2 are read off the germline V gene as WSHSY and SAAADI. V loses 4 bases of germline sequence and J loses 0 bases, and the interval between the two ends is 19 bases. Reading from cysteine to phenylalanine, the CDR3 counts 18 amino acids. Of all the DNA, just the CDR3 is kept, 54 bases in frame from base 1. Ficoll-Paque density gradient centrifugation was the method used to isolate PBMCs. In its sample, this clonotype was seen a few times. It has no known antigen specificity. The record has no base qualities; no much larger clone is one base away. TCRdb records Illumina NovaSeq 6000 as the sequencer. TCRalpha and TCRbeta cDNA libraries were built by 5'RACE with constant-segment primers, adding sample barcodes and unique molecular identifiers. RNA was extracted from every sample with Trizol reagent. The libraries were amplified in two PCR steps, and the second step added a second sample barcode and Illumina TruSeq adapters. The libraries were sequenced on an Illumina NovaSeq using 2 x 150 bp paired-end reads. As for the original processing: Reads were demultiplexed and collapsed into UMI-guided consensus sequences with migec v1.2.7. Using mixcr v2.1.11, UMI consensuses were aligned to TRA and TRB V and J templates and then assembled into clonotypes. A clonotype was counted as expanded or contracted only when both edgeR and NoisET called the clonotype significant, with the noise models trained on biological replicates. For edgeR calls, the cutoffs were a false discovery rate-adjusted p below 0.01 and a log2 fold-change threshold of 1. As an exploratory analysis of dynamics, PCA with hierarchical clustering was applied to max-normalized trajectories of the 1000 most abundant clonotypes. Separately sequenced CD4+ and CD8+ repertoires were used to assign a CD4 or CD8 phenotype to each responding clone. Starting from the raw public reads, TCRdb applied fastp trimming at Q25, assembled clones with MiXCR and retained in-frame beta chains. Rows with one shared CDR3 protein collapse into an entry with the most common genes and DNA. The V and J calls reflect TCRdb's pipeline rather than the authors' work. The table for this sample lists over 450,000 distinct CDR3 sequences; 20% of them were counted only once. Under 15% of the sample is held by the ten biggest clonotypes.

In this chain, TRBV10-2 is recombined with TRBJ1-5, and perhaps TRBD1 as D gene, on 5 matching bases. Sequencing was performed on PBMCs or a T cell subset sorted from them (not recorded which). The source of this sequence is an adult woman who had mild COVID-19 (a few samples of this study predate the infection). The sample titles of this study are shuffled in the database, so cell type and time point are left out; the donor was told from shared clones. The sequenced DNA: TGCGCCAGCAGTGGGAACCCCGAAAGGGGTTATAGCAATCAGCCCCAGCATTTT. This codes for CASSGNPERGYSNQPQHF.